This section outlines one T cell receptor (beta chain) sequence together with its context. This sample was included in a study of T-cell memory formation after mild COVID-19. TCR alpha and TCR beta cDNA libraries carrying sample barcodes and UMIs came from 5'RACE with constant-segment primers. MiXCR was run by TCRdb on the 5' RACE reads, yielding one entry per CDR3 protein. Altogether about 560,000 distinct CDR3 sequences are present, roughly 18% being singletons, with the ten largest covering approximately 12%. The CDR3 is made up of 15 amino acids. Per the germline V gene, CDR1 is MNHEY and CDR2 is SVGAGI. V dropped 6 bases and J dropped 7; count of bases not matched to a gene: 11.

This sequence was found in an adult woman who had mild COVID-19 (a few samples of this study predate the infection). Cell type and time point are not known. The rearrangement uses TRBV6-5 and TRBJ2-1, with TRBD1 matching over 8 bases. Specimen: PBMCs or a T cell subset sorted from them (not recorded which). CDR3: CASRGGQGAGNEQFF. Written as DNA, the CDR3 is TGTGCCAGCAGGGGCGGTCAGGGGGCAGGGAATGAGCAGTTCTTC.